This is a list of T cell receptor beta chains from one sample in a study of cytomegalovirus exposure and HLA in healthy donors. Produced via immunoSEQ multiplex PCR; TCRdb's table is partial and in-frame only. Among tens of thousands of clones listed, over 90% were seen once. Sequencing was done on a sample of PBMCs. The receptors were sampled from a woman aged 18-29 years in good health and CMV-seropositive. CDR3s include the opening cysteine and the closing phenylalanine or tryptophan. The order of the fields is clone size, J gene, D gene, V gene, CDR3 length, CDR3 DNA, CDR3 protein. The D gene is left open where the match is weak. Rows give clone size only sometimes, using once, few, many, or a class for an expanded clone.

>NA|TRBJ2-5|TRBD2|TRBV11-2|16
TGTGCCAGCAGCCAGGGGGTAGCGGGGGCCTCAGAGACCCAGTACTTC
CASSQGVAGASETQYF
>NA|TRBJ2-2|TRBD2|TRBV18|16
TGTGCCAGCTCACCGGGACTAGCGGGGGTCACCGGGGAGCTGTTTTTT
CASSPGLAGVTGELFF
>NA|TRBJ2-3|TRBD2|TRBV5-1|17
TGCGCCAGCAGCTTGGCGGCCGGGAGGGCCGCCGTAGATACGCAGTATTTT
CASSLAAGRAAVDTQYF
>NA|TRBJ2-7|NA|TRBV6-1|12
TGTGCCAGCACCCTGACAGCCTACGAGCAGTACTTC
CASTLTAYEQYF
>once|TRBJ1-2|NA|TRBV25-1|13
TGTGCCAGCAGTGACTGGACAGCCTATGGCTACACCTTC
CASSDWTAYGYTF
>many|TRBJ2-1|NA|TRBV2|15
TGTGCCAGCAGTGAAGAGCGGAGCTCCTACAATGAGCAGTTCTTC
CASSEERSSYNEQFF
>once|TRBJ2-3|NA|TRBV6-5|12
TGTGCCAGCAGTTCCCCAGCAGATACGCAGTATTTT
CASSSPADTQYF
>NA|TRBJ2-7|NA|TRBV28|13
TGTGCCAGCAGTTTAAACACCCCCTACGAGCAGTACTTC
CASSLNTPYEQYF
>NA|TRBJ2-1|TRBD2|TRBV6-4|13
TGTGCCAGCAGTGACGGGACTAGCAATGAGCAGTTCTTC
CASSDGTSNEQFF
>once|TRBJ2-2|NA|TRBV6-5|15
TGTGCCAGCAGCCTAAAGGCGGAACCGACCGGGGAGCTGTTTTTT
CASSLKAEPTGELFF
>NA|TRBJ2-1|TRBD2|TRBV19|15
TGTGCCAGTAGTATCGGTGGACTAGCTGGTAATGAGCAGTTCTTC
CASSIGGLAGNEQFF
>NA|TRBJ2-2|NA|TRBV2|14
TGTGCCAGCAGCGCCCTTACCGGGACCGGGGAGCTGTTTTTT
CASSALTGTGELFF
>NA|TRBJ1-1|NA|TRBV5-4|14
TGTGCCAGCAGCCCGGTGGGGGGAGACACTGAAGCTTTCTTT
CASSPVGGDTEAFF
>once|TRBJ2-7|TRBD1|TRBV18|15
TGTGCCAGCTCACCAGCCGGGACAGGGAATTACGAGCAGTACTTC
CASSPAGTGNYEQYF
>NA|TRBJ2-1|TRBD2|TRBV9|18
TGTGCCAGCAGCCCGGGACTAGCGGGAGGAGGACCCTACAATGAGCAGTTCTTC
CASSPGLAGGGPYNEQFF
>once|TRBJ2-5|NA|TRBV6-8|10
TGTGCCAAGGACAGAGAGACCCAGTACTTC
CAKDRETQYF
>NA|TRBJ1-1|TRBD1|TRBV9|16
TGTGCCAGCAGCGTACGACAGGGGGCTACGGACACTGAAGCTTTCTTT
CASSVRQGATDTEAFF
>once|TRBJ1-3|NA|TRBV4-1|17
TGCGCCAGCAGCCAAGAATCCCGACAGGCTGTGGGGAACACCATATATTTT
CASSQESRQAVGNTIYF
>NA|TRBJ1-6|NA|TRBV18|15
TGTGCCAGCTCACCTAGCGGGGCGATTAATTCACCCCTCCACTTT
CASSPSGAINSPLHF
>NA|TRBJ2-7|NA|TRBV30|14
TGTGCCTGGAGTGTAGGGCAGGGGATCTACGAGCAGTACTTC
CAWSVGQGIYEQYF
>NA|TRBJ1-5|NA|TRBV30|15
TGTGCCTGGAGTAGTGCTGGACTATCCAATCAGCCCCAGCATTTT
CAWSSAGLSNQPQHF
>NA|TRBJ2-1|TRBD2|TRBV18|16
TGTGCCAGCTCATCTCGGACTAGCGGGGACTACAATGAGCAGTTCTTC
CASSSRTSGDYNEQFF
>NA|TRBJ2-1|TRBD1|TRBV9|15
TGTGCCAGCAGCGTGACAGGGAGCTCCTACAATGAGCAGTTCTTC
CASSVTGSSYNEQFF
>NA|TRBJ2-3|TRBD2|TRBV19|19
TGTGCCAGTAGTCCAGGTAGCGGGGGGGCCCTATACGGCACAGATACGCAGTATTTT
CASSPGSGGALYGTDTQYF
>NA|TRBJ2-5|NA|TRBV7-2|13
TGTGCCAGCAGCCCGAGAGGGGGAGAGACCCAGTACTTC
CASSPRGGETQYF
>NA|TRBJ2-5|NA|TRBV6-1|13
TGTGCCAGCAGGAAGGACAGCCAAGAGACCCAGTACTTC
CASRKDSQETQYF
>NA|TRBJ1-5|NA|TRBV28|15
TGTGCCACCTTAAGCCTTTGGGACACAAATCAGCCCCAGCATTTT
CATLSLWDTNQPQHF
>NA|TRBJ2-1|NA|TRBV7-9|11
TGTGCCAGCAGCCAGGGGAATGAGCAGTTCTTC
CASSQGNEQFF
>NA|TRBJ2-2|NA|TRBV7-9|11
TGTGCCAGCAGCTTCGGCGGGGAGCTGTTTTTT
CASSFGGELFF
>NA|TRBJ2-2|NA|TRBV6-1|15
TGTGCCAGCAAGGCTTGGTGGAGAGACACCGGGGAGCTGTTTTTT
CASKAWWRDTGELFF
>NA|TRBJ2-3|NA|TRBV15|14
TGTGCCACCAGCAGGAGGCTAGCATCGGATACGCAGTATTTT
CATSRRLASDTQYF
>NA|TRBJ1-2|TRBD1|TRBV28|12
TGTGCCAGCAGGGGGACAGGCTATGGCTACACCTTC
CASRGTGYGYTF
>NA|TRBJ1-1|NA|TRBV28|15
TGTGCCAGCAATCGTCGGACAGAAGGTTGGACTGAAGCTTTCTTT
CASNRRTEGWTEAFF
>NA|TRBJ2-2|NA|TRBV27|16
TGTGCCAGCAGACCCCGAGGGACATTGGGCACCGGGGAGCTGTTTTTT
CASRPRGTLGTGELFF
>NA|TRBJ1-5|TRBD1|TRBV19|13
TGTGCCAGCACAAATACAGGGGAACAGCCCCAGCATTTT
CASTNTGEQPQHF
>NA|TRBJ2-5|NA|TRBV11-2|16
TGTGCCAGCACCTCGTATCGAGGGACACTTCAAGAGACCCAGTACTTC
CASTSYRGTLQETQYF
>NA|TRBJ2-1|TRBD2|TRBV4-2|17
TGTGCCAGCAGCCTACGACTGGCGGGAGGGCCGGCGGATGAGCAGTTCTTC
CASSLRLAGGPADEQFF
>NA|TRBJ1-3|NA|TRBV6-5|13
TGTGCCAGCAGCCGAACATCTGGAAACACCATATATTTT
CASSRTSGNTIYF
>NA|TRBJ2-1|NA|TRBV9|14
TGTGCCAGCAGCGTAGGAGGAGCGAACAATGAGCAGTTCTTC
CASSVGGANNEQFF
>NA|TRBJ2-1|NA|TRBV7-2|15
TGTGCCAGCAGCTTAACCCCGCAGGGTCGGGTTGAGCAGTTCTTC
CASSLTPQGRVEQFF
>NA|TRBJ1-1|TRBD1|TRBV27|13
TGTGCCAGCAGTTTCACAGGGGTCACTGAAGCTTTCTTT
CASSFTGVTEAFF